This T cell receptor beta chain derives from a study of blood T cells in healthy people across ages. Each of the donors had roughly 9.4 milliliters of peripheral blood drawn into EDTA-treated Vacutainer tubes. The length of the CDR3 is 11 residues. Trimming shortened V by 2 bases and J by 7 bases, and 6 bases separated the two germline ends. Per germline, CDR1 MNHEY and CDR2 SVGEGT. Through a sample-barcoded 5' primer and a J-beta primer mix, a second PCR was run for about 6 to 11 cycles. One entry per CDR3 protein, called by TCRdb with MiXCR from the 5' RACE reads. This repertoire shows over a million distinct CDR3 sequences, 40% to 45% found once; its top ten account for under 5%.

V is TRBV6-2 or TRBV6-3 and J is TRBJ2-7; D is unresolved. The sample was blood. The sequence was collected from a woman aged 18 to 35 in good health. This CDR3 reads CASSYDLEQYF. Here the CDR3 DNA reads TGTGCCAGCAGTTACGACCTTGAGCAGTACTTC.